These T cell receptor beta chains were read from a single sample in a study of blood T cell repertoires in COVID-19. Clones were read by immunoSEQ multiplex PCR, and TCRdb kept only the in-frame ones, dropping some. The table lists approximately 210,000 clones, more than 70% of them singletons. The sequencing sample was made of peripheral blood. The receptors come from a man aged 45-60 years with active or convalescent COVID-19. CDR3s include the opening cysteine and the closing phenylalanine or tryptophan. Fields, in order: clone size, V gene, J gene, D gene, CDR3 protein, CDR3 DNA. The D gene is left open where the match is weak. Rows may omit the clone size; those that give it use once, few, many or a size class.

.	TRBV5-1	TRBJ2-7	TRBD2	CASSSGLAGPYEQYF	TGCGCCAGCAGCTCGGGACTAGCGGGGCCCTACGAGCAGTACTTC
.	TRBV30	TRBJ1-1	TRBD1	CAWQGAEAFF	TGTGCCTGGCAGGGGGCAGAAGCTTTCTTT
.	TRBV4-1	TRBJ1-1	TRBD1	CASSQLTGGGGAFF	TGCGCCAGCAGCCAACTAACAGGGGGCGGGGGAGCTTTCTTT
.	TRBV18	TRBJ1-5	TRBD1	CASSPDDRGNQPQHF	TGTGCCAGCTCACCAGATGACAGGGGAAACCAGCCCCAGCATTTT
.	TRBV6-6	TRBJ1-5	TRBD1	CASTFGTGDQPQHF	TGTGCCAGCACCTTCGGGACAGGTGATCAGCCCCAGCATTTT
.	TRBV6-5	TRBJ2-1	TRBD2	CASRPSGSNEQFF	TGTGCCAGCAGGCCTAGCGGGAGCAATGAGCAGTTCTTC
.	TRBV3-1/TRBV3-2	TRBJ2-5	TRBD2	CASSPLALETQYF	TGTGCCAGCAGCCCACTAGCGTTAGAGACCCAGTACTTC
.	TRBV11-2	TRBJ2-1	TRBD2	CASSPRTSGSGTYNEQFF	TGTGCCAGCAGCCCCCGGACTAGCGGGAGTGGTACCTACAATGAGCAGTTCTTC
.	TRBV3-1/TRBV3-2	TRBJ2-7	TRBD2	CASSLPRGAGRYEQYF	TGTGCCAGCAGCCTCCCTCGGGGAGCGGGGAGGTACGAGCAGTACTTC
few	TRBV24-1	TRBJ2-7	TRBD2	CATSDQSGGIYEQYF	TGTGCCACCAGTGATCAGAGCGGGGGAATCTACGAGCAGTACTTC
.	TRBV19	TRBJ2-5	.	CASSLADSFSETQYF	TGTGCCAGTAGCCTAGCGGACAGCTTCTCAGAGACCCAGTACTTC
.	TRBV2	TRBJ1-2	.	CASRMDSTYGYTF	TGTGCCAGCAGGATGGACAGCACCTATGGCTACACCTTC
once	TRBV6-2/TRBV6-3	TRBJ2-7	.	CASSYRVGGRTYEQYF	TGTGCCAGCAGTTACAGAGTGGGAGGCAGAACCTACGAGCAGTACTTC
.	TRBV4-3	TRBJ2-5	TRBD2	CASSQQASGGVGTQYF	TGCGCCAGCAGCCAACAGGCTAGCGGGGGGGTAGGGACCCAGTACTTC
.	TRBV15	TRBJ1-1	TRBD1	CATSTARQGGNTEAFF	TGTGCCACCAGCACCGCCCGACAGGGAGGAAACACTGAAGCTTTCTTT
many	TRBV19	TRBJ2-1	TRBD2	CASSIFGRGYNEQFF	TGTGCCAGTAGTATTTTCGGGAGGGGGTACAATGAGCAGTTCTTC
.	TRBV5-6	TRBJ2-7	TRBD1	CASSLVGQGADEQYF	TGTGCCAGCAGCTTGGTTGGGCAGGGGGCTGACGAGCAGTACTTC
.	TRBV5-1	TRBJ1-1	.	CASSLAGAGEAFF	TGCGCCAGCAGCTTGGCCGGTGCCGGTGAAGCTTTCTTT
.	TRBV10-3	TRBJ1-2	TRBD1	CAIKEQGGVNYGYTF	TGTGCCATCAAGGAGCAGGGGGGAGTAAACTATGGCTACACCTTC
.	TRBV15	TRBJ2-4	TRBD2	CATSREGGSAKNIQYF	TGTGCCACCAGCAGAGAGGGGGGGTCAGCCAAAAACATTCAGTACTTC
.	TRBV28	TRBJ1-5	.	CASSLGGGGKPQHF	TGTGCCAGCAGTTTGGGGGGGGGCGGGAAGCCCCAGCATTTT
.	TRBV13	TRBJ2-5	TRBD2	CASSSSGGAGETQYF	TGTGCCAGCAGCTCCAGCGGGGGGGCCGGAGAGACCCAGTACTTC
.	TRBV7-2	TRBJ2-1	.	CASSLAGGGSEQFF	TGTGCCAGCAGCTTAGCGGGGGGCGGGAGTGAGCAGTTCTTC
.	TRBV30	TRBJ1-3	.	CAWSVTRGGSGNTIYF	TGTGCCTGGAGTGTGACCAGGGGAGGGAGCGGAAACACCATATATTTT
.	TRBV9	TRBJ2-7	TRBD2	CASSPTAGVVYEQYF	TGTGCCAGCAGCCCGACAGCGGGAGTGGTCTACGAGCAGTACTTC
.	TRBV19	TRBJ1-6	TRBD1	CASSMDGGGVDSPLHF	TGTGCCAGTAGTATGGATGGAGGGGGCGTGGATTCACCCCTCCACTTT
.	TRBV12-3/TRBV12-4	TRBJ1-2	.	CASRRDPGYGYTF	TGTGCCAGCAGGCGGGACCCAGGCTATGGCTACACCTTC
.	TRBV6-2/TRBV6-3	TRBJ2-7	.	CASSSGTPFRYEQYF	TGTGCCAGCAGTTCAGGCACTCCTTTTCGGTACGAGCAGTACTTC
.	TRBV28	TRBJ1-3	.	CASSLGGAGASGNTIYF	TGTGCCAGCAGTTTAGGAGGGGCGGGGGCGTCTGGAAACACCATATATTTT
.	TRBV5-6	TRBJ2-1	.	CASSLVPDSSSYNEQFF	TGTGCCAGCAGCTTGGTCCCAGACTCAAGCTCCTACAATGAGCAGTTCTTC
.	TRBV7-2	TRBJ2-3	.	CASSLGVAVSQYF	TGTGCCAGCAGCCTGGGGGTAGCGGTTTCGCAGTATTTT
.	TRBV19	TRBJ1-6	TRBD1	CASSIPGQGLSLHF	TGTGCCAGTAGTATACCGGGACAGGGTTTATCACTCCACTTT
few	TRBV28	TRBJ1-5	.	CASSLYRDSNQPQHF	TGTGCCAGCAGTTTATACAGGGATAGCAATCAGCCCCAGCATTTT
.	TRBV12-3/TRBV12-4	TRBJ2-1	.	CASSLDRVAEQFF	TGTGCCAGCAGTTTAGACAGGGTAGCCGAGCAGTTCTTC
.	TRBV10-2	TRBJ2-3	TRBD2	CASSEGLAGLQRDF	TGCGCCAGCAGTGAGGGACTAGCGGGCCTCCAGCGGGATTTT
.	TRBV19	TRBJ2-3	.	CASSIASGPNRGAQYF	TGTGCCAGTAGTATAGCGAGCGGGCCTAATCGAGGGGCGCAGTATTTT
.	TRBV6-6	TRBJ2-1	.	CASSYSQEGDNEQFF	TGTGCCAGCAGTTACTCGCAGGAGGGCGACAATGAGCAGTTCTTC
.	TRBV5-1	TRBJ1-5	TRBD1	CASSPGGTGNQPQHF	TGCGCCAGCAGCCCCGGGGGGACAGGTAATCAGCCCCAGCATTTT
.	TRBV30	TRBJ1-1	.	CAWSSGGGTEAFF	TGTGCCTGGAGTTCTGGGGGCGGCACTGAAGCTTTCTTT
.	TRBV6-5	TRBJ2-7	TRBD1	CASTTGTGEREQYF	TGTGCCAGCACCACCGGGACAGGGGAAAGGGAGCAGTACTTC
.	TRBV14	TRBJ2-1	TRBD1	CASAVKGGAGNEQFF	TGTGCCAGCGCGGTTAAAGGGGGCGCTGGTAATGAGCAGTTCTTC
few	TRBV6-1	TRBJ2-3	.	CASSDTGLGGTDTQYF	TGTGCCAGCAGTGACACGGGATTGGGCGGGACAGATACGCAGTATTTT
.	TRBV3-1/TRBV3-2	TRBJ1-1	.	CASSQVAGIGEAFF	TGTGCCAGCAGCCAAGTTGCGGGGATCGGTGAAGCTTTCTTT
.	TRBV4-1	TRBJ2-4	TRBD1	CASSPHPLRGGLGKNIQYF	TGCGCCAGCAGCCCACACCCCTTGAGAGGGGGCTTGGGCAAAAACATTCAGTACTTC
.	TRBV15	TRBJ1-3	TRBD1	CATWGQGTVLSGNTIYF	TGTGCCACCTGGGGACAAGGGACAGTCCTCTCTGGAAACACCATATATTTT
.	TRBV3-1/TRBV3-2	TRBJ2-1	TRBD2	CASSRGLAGGPEQFF	TGTGCCAGCAGCCGGGGACTAGCGGGAGGACCCGAGCAGTTCTTC
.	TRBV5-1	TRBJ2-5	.	CASRADGGSETQYF	TGCGCCAGCAGGGCGGACGGGGGTTCAGAGACCCAGTACTTC
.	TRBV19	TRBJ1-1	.	CASTLILSLMTEAFF	TGTGCCAGTACACTTATCCTTAGCCTGATGACTGAAGCTTTCTTT
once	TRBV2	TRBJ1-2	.	CASSEDSSYGYTF	TGTGCCAGCAGTGAAGACAGTTCCTATGGCTACACCTTC
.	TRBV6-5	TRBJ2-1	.	CASSYSRGSSYNEQFF	TGTGCCAGCAGTTACTCGCGGGGAAGCTCCTACAATGAGCAGTTCTTC
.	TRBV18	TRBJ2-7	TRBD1	CASSLIETGYEQYF	TGTGCCAGCTCACTTATAGAGACAGGGTACGAGCAGTACTTC
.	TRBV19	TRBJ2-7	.	CASSIRDSIYEQYF	TGTGCCAGTAGTATCCGGGATTCCATCTACGAGCAGTACTTC
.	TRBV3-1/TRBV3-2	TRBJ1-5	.	CASGAGSSNQPQHF	TGTGCCAGCGGGGCAGGGTCCAGCAATCAGCCCCAGCATTTT
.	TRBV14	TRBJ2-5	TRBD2	CASSQVTALAGGRLETQYF	TGTGCCAGCAGCCAAGTCACCGCCCTAGCGGGGGGGCGGCTAGAGACCCAGTACTTC
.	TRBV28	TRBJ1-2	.	CASRSRDPGDTF	TGTGCCAGCAGGTCCCGGGATCCCGGAGACACCTTC
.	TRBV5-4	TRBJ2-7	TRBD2	CASSLPGRAHEQYF	TGTGCCAGCAGCTTGCCCGGGAGGGCCCACGAGCAGTACTTC
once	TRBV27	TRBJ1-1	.	CASCTHRGLSLNTEAFF	TGTGCCAGCTGCACCCATAGGGGGTTATCCTTGAACACTGAAGCTTTCTTT
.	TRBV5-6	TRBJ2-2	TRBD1	CASSRGQRTGELFF	TGTGCCAGCAGCCGGGGACAGCGCACCGGGGAGCTGTTTTTT